This entry concerns a single TCR beta chain. Its antigen is unknown. Per-base qualities were not stored, and no clone one base away is much larger. The sample belongs to a study of T cell responses to AZD1222 COVID-19 vaccine (dated by TCRdb to the early 2020s). About the investigation overall: AZD1222 recipients with second doses at about 4 weeks or about 12 weeks were pooled, because spike-specific TCR depth and breadth did not differ between schedules. TCR sequencing covered 230 or so trial participants: about 210 given two doses of AZD1222 and 26 given two doses of MenACWY control vaccine. Trial participants were enrolled into age subgroups of 18-55, 56-69 and 70-plus years, which contained around 150, 28 and 57 TCR-sequenced participants, respectively. The research as a whole found: The vaccine-associated CD4 TCRs covered the entire spike protein, and the dominant responses fell in regions 160-218 and 743-854. Epitopes outside the regions mutated in the B.1.351 and B.1.1.7 variants were reportedly recognized by nearly half of the unique spike-specific TCRs. Conclusions about previously exposed vaccinees were limited because only 5 or 6 AZD1222 recipients were SARS-CoV-2 seropositive at baseline. No day 14 peak-response samples were available, so repertoires were characterized only after the peak T cell response. Participants were mostly white British, with more females than males. The authors suggested clonal diversity may have been underestimated. The 56-69-year group was small, and its depth increase did not reach significance, likely because of low power. Spike-specific TCR breadth and depth rose significantly after two AZD1222 doses compared with day 0 and with MenACWY recipients.

The CDR3 starts with the cysteine, ends with the phenylalanine, and has 16 residues. Just the 48-base CDR3 DNA is kept, in frame starting at base 1. V and J are truncated by 1 base and 2 bases respectively, leaving an intervening sequence of 15 bases. According to the germline V gene, CDR1 reads KGHSH and CDR2 reads LQKENI. The CDR3 regions of human TCRbeta chains were analyzed by immunosequencing. Under the source paper's analysis protocol: Repertoire TCRs were checked for matches against a reference library of SARS-CoV-2-specific TCRs that had been generated using the MIRA antigen-specificity platform. Breadth meant the fraction of unique TCRs that were SARS-CoV-2-associated, whereas depth meant the fraction of total T cells that were SARS-CoV-2-associated. Each spike-specific TCR was assigned to its reactive spike region and to a CD4 or CD8 class using the MIRA data. Log10-transformed breadth and depth values were compared by one-way ANOVA with Sidak's multiple comparisons tests. Not all clones reach the TCRdb copy of this immuneACCESS table, which keeps in-frame sequences only. Checked studies attribute under half of the gap to unresolved V genes and leave the rest unexplained. V and J calls and clone size come straight from that table; D and trimming were deduced from the DNA. Within this sample are 95,000 to 150,000 clones, with over 75% of them counted one time only. Less than 4.5% of the sample belongs to the ten largest clones.

The sample's time point, from its label and the paper: baseline before first vaccination. The vaccinee samples were drawn from two UK trials, COV001 and COV002, one of which was a single-blind randomized controlled phase 2/3 trial testing AZD1222 (ChAdOx1 nCoV-19) in healthy adults. Trial participant PBMC samples were collected at day 0 and day 28 after the second dose for TCRbeta chain sequencing. This receptor was identified in an adult in good health. Recombination linked TRBV18 to TRBJ2-7; the D gene is unclear. The sample in question was peripheral blood, obtained on day 0 of AZD1222 vaccination. The CDR3 protein sequence reads: CASSPLLWGSPYEQYF. The DNA sequence is TGTGCCAGCTCACCACTTCTCTGGGGATCCCCCTACGAGCAGTACTTC.